This TCR beta chain was captured in a study of metastatic and nonmetastatic thyroid tumors. TCRdb reprocessed the PCR reads using MiXCR. The table has tens of thousands of clones, under 15% seen once; the top ten hold roughly an eighth. The table lists this clone with many counts. The entire patient cohort was treatment-naive prior to thyroid surgery. The specimen sequenced was blood. This receptor was taken from a female donor with papillary thyroid cancer or a benign thyroid nodule (not recorded which). Some clones in this sample may be carry-over from other donors' samples.

The DNA for the CDR3 is TGTGCCAGTCACCTAGGGACAGGATACAATGAGCAGTTCTTC. Protein sequence: CASHLGTGYNEQFF. The chain employs TRBV6-1 and TRBJ2-1; 8 nucleotides match TRBD1. CDR1 and CDR2 from the germline V gene are MNHNS and SASEGT. The CDR3 is 14 amino acids. With 9 bases clipped from V and 4 bases from J, the junction kept 8 bases outside the gene matches.